This entry lists 23 T cell receptor beta chains sequenced from one sample in a study of T cells in localized non-small cell lung cancer. Only in-frame clones appear in the TCRdb table, and some are missing; sequencing was by immunoSEQ multiplex PCR. The sample carries 25,000 to 30,000 clones, about 80% recorded once. Sample: peripheral blood mononuclear cells, taken before any cancer treatment. The receptors originated from a man aged 40 to 75 with stage III lung adenocarcinoma.

The V call is TRBV9, the J call TRBJ2-3; D is undetermined. Germline loops: CDR1 SGDLS, CDR2 YYNGEE. The CDR3 has 16 residues. Trimming left V 0 bases short and J 2 bases short, with 13 bases between. The CDR3 sequence: CASSVEGSFATDTQYF. Written as DNA, the CDR3 is TGTGCCAGCAGCGTAGAAGGCAGCTTTGCCACAGATACGCAGTATTTT.

V usage is TRBV10-2 and J usage is TRBJ1-4; D is possibly TRBD1 (5 bases). The CDR3 has 14 amino acids. V dropped 3 bases and J dropped 10 bases, with 15 bases sitting between them. Germline V gene data show CDR1 as WSHSY and CDR2 as SAAADI. CDR3 in DNA: TGCGCCAGCAGTGACAGGAGGGGAGTGGGAAAACTGTTTTTT. It encodes CASSDRRGVGKLFF.

About this clone itself: No conserved phenylalanine or tryptophan is present at the end of the CDR3, so a read error is the likely explanation. The DNA is omitted, as the CDR3 cannot be located on it reliably, and the CDR3 follows TCRdb's listing. The chain uses TRBV2 and TRBJ2-7; the table's D gene call, TRBD1, was not cross checked with the DNA. Per germline, CDR1 SNHLY and CDR2 FYNNEI. Ends included, the CDR3 has 12 residues. CDR3 sequence reads: CASSVVDSRTFL.

The V call is TRBV7-8, the J call TRBJ1-1; 10 bases fit TRBD1. J was trimmed by 2 bases and V by 5 bases; bases with no gene match: 5. CDR3 length: 15 amino acids. The germline gives CDR1 SGHVS, CDR2 FQNEAQ. In DNA form, the CDR3 reads TGTGCCAGCAGCCCGAGGGACAGGGGAAACACTGAAGCTTTCTTT. This sequence encodes CASSPRDRGNTEAFF. The full variable domain, with the rest looked up from reference TRBV7-8 and TRBJ1-1, is GAGVSQSPRYKVAKRGQDVALRCDPISGHVSLFWYQQALGQGPEFLTYFQNEAQLDKSGLPSDRFFAERPEGSVSTLKIQRTQQEDSAVYLCASSPRDRGNTEAFFGQGTRLTVV.

CDR3 protein: CASSKATSGSISTDTQYF. The CDR3 nucleotides are TGTGCCAGCAGCAAAGCGACTAGCGGGAGTATATCCACAGATACGCAGTATTTT. The chain recombines TRBV7-3 with TRBJ2-3; the match to TRBD2 covers 12 bases. V lost 5 bases, J lost 2 bases, and 11 bases stayed unmatched. CDR1 and CDR2 from the germline V gene are SGHTA and FQGTGA. The length of the CDR3 is 18 residues.

The V call is TRBV11-2, the J call TRBJ2-2; D gene uncertain. V lost 6 bases and J lost 0, with 11 bases in between. This CDR3 has 15 amino acids. Germline values: CDR1 SGHAT, CDR2 FQNNGV. The CDR3 nucleotides read TGTGCCAGCAGGGTAAACAGCGCGAACACCGGGGAGCTGTTTTTT. Its translation: CASRVNSANTGELFF.

The CDR3 sequence is CASSSGRIYEQYF. CDR3 sequence (DNA): TGTGCCAGCAGTTCAGGACGAATCTACGAGCAGTACTTC. The rearrangement joins TRBV6-6 to TRBJ2-7; D unclear. This CDR3 has 13 residues. V was clipped by 4 bases and J by 3 bases, with 10 bases between them. Germline V lookup: CDR1 MNHNY, CDR2 SVGAGI (reference sequence).

The table lists this clone with a count of one. The chain combines TRBV5-8 with TRBJ2-5; 9 bases are a match to TRBD1. Germline V gene lookup returns CDR1 SGHTS and CDR2 YDEGEE. V gave up 7 bases and J gave up 5 bases; unmatched junction bases: 12. There are 15 residues in the CDR3. As DNA, the CDR3 is TGTGCCAGCCGGGGAATCACAGGGGGCAAGGAGACCCAGTACTTC. It is translated as CASRGITGGKETQYF.

V and J are TRBV2 and TRBJ2-7; D call uncertain. Trimming shortened V by 1 base and J by 4 bases, and 8 bases separated the two germline ends. Per the germline V gene, CDR1 is SNHLY and CDR2 is FYNNEI. The CDR3 has 13 residues. The CDR3 sequence: CASSEVMGYEQYF. In nucleotides, the CDR3 is TGTGCCAGCAGTGAAGTTATGGGATACGAGCAGTACTTC.

This rearrangement joins TRBV7-2 to TRBJ1-4, with D possibly being TRBD1 (5 bases). V lost 3 bases and J 0 bases, leaving 8 bases between the germline ends. This CDR3 contains 15 residues. Germline V CDR1 and CDR2: SGHTA, FQGNSA. The CDR3 nucleotides are TGTGCCAGCAGCTTGCAGGGTTCAACTAATGAAAAACTGTTTTTT. It is translated as CASSLQGSTNEKLFF.

This clone appeared a few times. V and J are TRBV2 and TRBJ2-7, with D unresolved. The CDR3 covers 13 residues. Germline CDR1 SNHLY, CDR2 FYNNEI. Trimming shortened V by 2 bases and J by 5 bases, and 10 bases separated the two germline ends. CDR3 sequence: CASSERLGHEQYF. For the CDR3, the DNA is TGTGCCAGCAGTGAAAGGCTAGGTCACGAGCAGTACTTC.

This chain links TRBV19 with TRBJ2-3; 9 bases line up with TRBD1. With V trimmed by 5 bases and J by 10 bases, 13 bases remained unmatched. The CDR3 is made up of 15 amino acids. Germline lookup yields CDR1 LNHDA and CDR2 SQIVND (reference sequence). The CDR3 region has the DNA TGTGCCAGTAGTTACAGGGGGCAAGCCTCTGAACCGCAGTATTTT. Amino acids: CASSYRGQASEPQYF.

The chain links TRBV10-3 to TRBJ2-1, with TRBD1 matching 11 bases. V gave up 11 bases and J gave up 10 bases; unmatched junction bases: 7. This CDR3 contains 12 residues. Looked up from germline, CDR1 is ENHRY and CDR2 is SYGVKD. CDR3 loop: CALGQGAGEQFF. The CDR3 DNA follows: TGTGCCTTAGGACAGGGGGCAGGGGAGCAGTTCTTC.

This clone was observed once. The chain joins TRBV12-2 to TRBJ2-2; TRBD2 reflects the table's D call only, with no check against the DNA. TRBV12-2 is an annotated pseudogene. This CDR3 is 23 amino acids long. The chain's CDR3 is CASRLEGFRSTSGGKTNTGELFF. CDR3 DNA sequence: TGTGCAAGTCGCTTAGAAGGTTTTAGGTCTACTAGCGGGGGGAAAACGAACACCGGGGAGCTGTTTTTT.

The rearrangement uses TRBV29-1 and TRBJ1-4, with 8 bases lining up with TRBD1. This CDR3 region has 14 residues. Germline CDR1 and CDR2: SQVTM and ANQGSEA. The V gene end was trimmed by 7 bases and the J gene end by 8 bases; junction bases not matched to a gene: 12. CDR3 sequence reads: CSAARQGFREKLFF. The CDR3 coding sequence is TGCAGCGCCGCACGACAGGGGTTTCGGGAAAAACTGTTTTTT.

A single count supports this clone. The chain carries TRBV18 and TRBJ1-2; D may be TRBD1 (6 bases). The V end was cut by 2 bases, the J end by 2 bases, with 6 bases between. CDR3 length: 13 residues. The V gene's germline CDR1 is KGHSH and CDR2 LQKENI. CDR3 amino acids: CASSPGQNYGYTF. The CDR3 DNA is TGTGCCAGCTCACCAGGACAGAACTATGGCTACACCTTC.

This sequence joins TRBV18 and TRBJ2-5; 7 bases match TRBD1. The CDR3 is made up of 15 amino acids. Trimming removed 3 bases from V and 6 bases from J; junction bases left unmatched: 10. Germline V gene sequence: CDR1 KGHSH, CDR2 LQKENI. The CDR3 protein is CASSPGQTASQTQYF. The CDR3 DNA reads TGTGCCAGCTCACCGGGACAGACCGCATCCCAGACCCAGTACTTC. Full variable domain (rest looked up from reference TRBV18 and TRBJ2-5): NAGVMQNPRHLVRRRGQEARLRCSPMKGHSHVYWYRQLPEEGLKFMVYLQKENIIDESGMPKERFSAEFPKEGPSILRIQQVVRGDSAAYFCASSPGQTASQTQYFGPGTRLLVL.

This rearrangement joins TRBV7-2 to TRBJ2-5; tentative D call: TRBD2 (7 bases). Trimming removed 5 bases at V and 5 bases at J, with 15 bases between. The CDR3 runs to 14 residues. Germline V gene data show CDR1 as SGHTA and CDR2 as FQGNSA. The CDR3 DNA sequence: TGTGCCAGCAGCATCCGAAAGGGGGGGGAGACCCAGTACTTC. Protein: CASSIRKGGETQYF.

This clone has only one observation. V usage is TRBV21-1 and J usage is TRBJ2-5; the table's D call, TRBD1, was not checked against the DNA. TRBV21-1 is given as a pseudogene. The CDR3 covers 17 residues. The CDR3 sequence is CASSKKALDRGPQTQYF. The CDR3 coding sequence is TGTGCCAGCAGCAAAAAGGCCCTGGACAGGGGCCCACAGACCCAGTACTTC.

J is TRBJ2-3 and V is TRBV7-2; 9 bases are a match to TRBD2. The CDR3 covers 15 residues. The germline V gene encodes CDR1 SGHTA and CDR2 FQGNSA. J lost 5 bases, V lost 4 bases, and 7 bases had no gene match. This chain's CDR3 is CASSSSGRLGDTQYF. The DNA of the CDR3 is TGTGCCAGCAGCTCCAGCGGGAGGCTAGGAGATACGCAGTATTTT.

V is TRBV6-5 and J is TRBJ1-2, with 7 bases fitting TRBD1. This CDR3 region has 14 residues. Germline loops: CDR1 MNHEY, CDR2 SVGAGI. Losses at the gene ends were 2 bases for V and 7 bases for J; bases not matched to a gene: 7. For the CDR3, the DNA is TGTGCCAGCAGTTACGGGACAGTTTCAGGTGGCTACACCTTC. Encoded protein: CASSYGTVSGGYTF.

The DNA for the CDR3 is TGTGCCAGCAGCAACGCTCCGGGAGCCACAGATACGCAGTATTTT. This encodes CASSNAPGATDTQYF. V usage is TRBV25-1 and J usage is TRBJ2-3, with D possibly TRBD2 on 6 matching bases. Trimming pared 6 bases from V and 2 bases from J, leaving 15 bases between. The CDR3 totals 15 residues. Germline values: CDR1 MGHDK, CDR2 SYGVNS.

The chain combines TRBV18 with TRBJ1-2; TRBD1 might be the D (6 bases). The V end lost 6 bases, the J end lost 3 bases, and 11 bases lay between the germline ends. Germline lookup yields CDR1 KGHSH and CDR2 LQKENI. There are 13 residues in the CDR3. The chain's CDR3 is CASSPRQDYGYTF. The DNA of the CDR3 is TGTGCCAGCTCTCCAAGACAGGACTATGGCTACACCTTC. The whole variable domain, remainder taken from reference TRBV18 and TRBJ1-2, is NAGVMQNPRHLVRRRGQEARLRCSPMKGHSHVYWYRQLPEEGLKFMVYLQKENIIDESGMPKERFSAEFPKEGPSILRIQQVVRGDSAAYFCASSPRQDYGYTFGSGTRLTVV.